Reported below is one T cell receptor (beta chain). Its antigen is unknown. Naive CD8 cells were CD45RO-negative, positively selected for CCR7, excluding terminally differentiated effector memory CD45RA+ cells. The data stem from a study of shared clonotypes between healthy human individuals. Findings and caveats of the study: Memory subsets generally showed lower estimated richness than naive subsets. Between a handful of donors, naive CD4 clonotypes were shared at a level of around 5.2%.

The germline V gene has CDR1 SGDLS and CDR2 YYNGEE. V lost 0 bases, J lost 3 bases, and 13 bases lay in between. The CDR3 is 15 residues long. The repertoire was sequenced with immunoSEQ multiplex PCR; TCRdb's copy has only in-frame clones and lacks some. The sample holds about 1.9 million clones; around 93% are singletons and the top ten take less than 2%. The rearrangement joins TRBV9 to TRBJ2-7; D is possibly TRBD2 (5 bases). The clonotype was recovered from a man in his late teens or twenties in good health. Some clones in this sample may be carry-over from other donors' samples. Sequencing used naive CD8+ T cells from PBMCs. In DNA form, the CDR3 reads TGTGCCAGCAGCGTAGGGGCGCCGGGGATCTACGAGCAGTACTTC. It is translated as CASSVGAPGIYEQYF.